A selection of T cell receptor beta chains follows, all from one sample in a study of radiation and T cells in renal cell carcinoma. Sequencing used immunoSEQ multiplex PCR; TCRdb keeps in-frame clones, though not all of them. Among some 130,000 clones listed, roughly four fifths were seen once. The material was blood, obtained from a patient whose treatment included radiotherapy and nephrectomy. All receptors derive from a woman aged 60 to 75 with renal cell carcinoma. Each CDR3 is given with its conserved first and last residue. The D gene is left open where the match is weak. Size is stated for part of the rows, as once, few or many counts, or as a class when the clone is expanded.

-,TRBV5-1,TRBJ1-4,-,TGCGCCAGCAGCTTGGGGCCGACAGGTTCGACTAATGAAAAACTGTTTTTT,CASSLGPTGSTNEKLFF
-,TRBV7-6,TRBJ1-1,-,TGTGCCAGCAGCCAAGTGGGGACTGAAGCTTTCTTT,CASSQVGTEAFF
-,TRBV6-4,TRBJ1-5,-,TGTGCCAGCAGTGGGGGATTTGATCAGCCCCAGCATTTT,CASSGGFDQPQHF
-,TRBV10-3,TRBJ1-4,-,TGTGCCATCAGTGCTCGGGGTGATGAAAAACTGTTTTTT,CAISARGDEKLFF
-,TRBV6-6,TRBJ2-6,-,TGTGCCAGCAGTTACCCCCGATCTGGGGCCAACGTCCTGACTTTC,CASSYPRSGANVLTF
-,TRBV30,TRBJ1-5,-,TGTGCCCAAAGAGGACAGTATAGCAATCAGCCCCAGCATTTT,CAQRGQYSNQPQHF
-,TRBV5-4,TRBJ2-6,-,TGTGCCAGCAGCACGAAACAGGGAGCTGGGGCCAACGTCCTGACTTTC,CASSTKQGAGANVLTF
TRBD1,TRBV5-1,TRBJ2-5,-,TGCGCCAGCAGCCCCCCCGGGACAGGGGGCAGAGAGACCCAGTACTTC,CASSPPGTGGRETQYF
-,TRBV6-1,TRBJ2-7,once,TGTGCCAGCAGTGAAAAAGGAAAGCCCCGGGGTTACGAGCAGTACTTC,CASSEKGKPRGYEQYF
TRBD1,TRBV19,TRBJ1-2,-,TGTGCCAGTAGTACTGGACAGGGACCCTATGGCTACACCTTC,CASSTGQGPYGYTF
-,TRBV2,TRBJ1-5,few,TGTGCCAGCAGGGCGGGCAATCAGCCCCAGCATTTT,CASRAGNQPQHF
TRBD2,TRBV11-2,TRBJ2-1,-,TGTGCCAGCAGCTTAGAGCCAGCGGGAGTATCCTACAATGAGCAGTTCTTC,CASSLEPAGVSYNEQFF
-,TRBV30,TRBJ1-2,-,TGTGCCTGGAGTGTACCTCCTCCCCCCCGGCTCTTCCCCCCGGGGGCTAACTATGGCTACACCTTC,CAWSVPPPPRLFPPGANYGYTF
-,TRBV27,TRBJ2-5,-,TGTGCCAGCAGTGGGTTCGTGGGAGGAAGAGAGACCCAGTACTTC,CASSGFVGGRETQYF
TRBD1,TRBV19,TRBJ1-2,-,TGTGCCAGTAGTATCGGACAGGGTTTTGGGTATGGCTACACCTTC,CASSIGQGFGYGYTF
-,TRBV1,TRBJ1-1,few,TGCACCAGCAGCCGGGGGAACACTGAAGCTTTCTTT,CTSSRGNTEAFF
-,TRBV6-6,TRBJ2-7,-,TGTGCCAGCAGTCGGCTCGGCTACGAGCAGTACTTC,CASSRLGYEQYF
-,TRBV28,TRBJ1-2,once,TGTGCCAGCAGTCCCCCGCTCAGGAGGGGCGGCTATGGCTACACCTTC,CASSPPLRRGGYGYTF
TRBD1,TRBV27,TRBJ2-2,once,TGTGCCAGCACCTATACAGGGGGATGGGACACCGGGGAGCTGTTTTTT,CASTYTGGWDTGELFF
-,TRBV7-9,TRBJ2-2,many,TGTGCCAGCAGTCCGCTCACCCGGTCGGGGGTCACCGGGGAGCTGTTTTTT,CASSPLTRSGVTGELFF
TRBD2,TRBV5-1,TRBJ2-2,-,TGCGCCAGCAGCTTGACTAGCGATCAGGCCGGGGAGCTGTTTTTT,CASSLTSDQAGELFF
TRBD1,TRBV18,TRBJ1-5,-,TGTGCCAGCTCCAGACAGGGCCGCAATCAGCCCCAGCATTTT,CASSRQGRNQPQHF
-,TRBV19,TRBJ1-1,once,TGTGCCAGTAGTATAAATGGACCCGAGGGGACTGAAGCTTTCTTT,CASSINGPEGTEAFF
TRBD1,TRBV6-5,TRBJ1-6,-,TGTGCCAGCACCCGGGACAGTAATTCACCCCTCCACTTT,CASTRDSNSPLHF
-,TRBV6-5,TRBJ1-2,-,TGTGCCAGCAGTTACAGGACCGTTAACTATGGCTACACCTTC,CASSYRTVNYGYTF
-,TRBV7-9,TRBJ1-5,-,TGTGCCAGCAGGTCCCTACAGGACAATCAGCCCCAGCATTTT,CASRSLQDNQPQHF
-,TRBV6-5,TRBJ1-2,-,TGTGCCAGCGAAAAACGGGGCGATGTCTATGGCTACACCTTC,CASEKRGDVYGYTF
TRBD1,TRBV4-3,TRBJ1-4,-,TGCGCCAGCAGCCAAGACGGACGACAGGGGGGAGAAAAACTGTTTTTT,CASSQDGRQGGEKLFF
-,TRBV10-2,TRBJ2-2,-,TGCGCCAGCAGTGACGCGGTTAGAACAGGTCCGACCGGGGAGCTGTTTTTT,CASSDAVRTGPTGELFF
TRBD1,TRBV16,TRBJ2-7,-,TGTGCCAGCAGCCGATTCCCCCCGACAGGGGAAGGGGTGCGCGAGCAGTACTTC,CASSRFPPTGEGVREQYF
TRBD1,TRBV2,TRBJ2-1,-,TGTGCCAGCAGGGTCCGGGACAGCACCTACAATGAGCAGTTCTTC,CASRVRDSTYNEQFF
TRBD1,TRBV19,TRBJ1-2,once,TGTGCCAGTAGTTTGGGACAGGGGTTAGGGGGCTACACCTTC,CASSLGQGLGGYTF
-,TRBV7-2,TRBJ2-2,-,TGTGCCAGCAGCCTTTACACCGGGGAGCTGTTTTTT,CASSLYTGELFF
-,TRBV7-8,TRBJ1-4,-,TGTGCCAGCAGTTCCCTGTTGGGGGTTCCTAATGAAAAACTGTTTTTT,CASSSLLGVPNEKLFF
-,TRBV19,TRBJ1-5,few,TGTGCCAGTAGTCAGTCGGATAGCAATCAGCCCCAGCATTTT,CASSQSDSNQPQHF
TRBD1,TRBV6-1,TRBJ1-1,-,TGTGCCAGCAGTGAATCAAGGGGGCCCACTGAAGCTTTCTTT,CASSESRGPTEAFF
TRBD1,TRBV27,TRBJ1-2,-,TGTGCCAGCAAGGGGGCAACCGGGCCCTCTTATGGCTACACCTTC,CASKGATGPSYGYTF
-,TRBV25-1,TRBJ1-5,few,TGTGCCAGCAGTGAGGAAGAGTTCTTGGGCAATCAGCCCCAGCATTTT,CASSEEEFLGNQPQHF
-,TRBV7-9,TRBJ2-7,once,TGTGCCAGCAGCTTGATGGGACCCCACGAGCAGTACTTC,CASSLMGPHEQYF
TRBD1,TRBV10-3,TRBJ1-6,many,TGTGCCATCAGTGGAGGGGGCGATTCACCCCTCCACTTT,CAISGGGDSPLHF
TRBD1,TRBV5-6,TRBJ2-7,-,TGTGCCAGCCAGCCCGGGACAGGGGCCGAGCAGTACTTC,CASQPGTGAEQYF
-,TRBV7-8,TRBJ2-5,few,TGTGCCAGCAGCTTAGGCTTAACAGAGACCCAGTACTTC,CASSLGLTETQYF
-,TRBV5-1,TRBJ2-1,few,TGCGCCAGCAGCTTGAAGGGCGGGCGCGACAATGAGCAGTTCTTC,CASSLKGGRDNEQFF
-,TRBV19,TRBJ1-1,-,TGTGCCAGTAGTCTCGGGAGGGCGCAGAACACTGAAGCTTTCTTT,CASSLGRAQNTEAFF
TRBD2,TRBV4-1,TRBJ2-3,-,TGCGCCAGCAGTCGGACTAGCGGGGGGCGGAGCGCAGATACGCAGTATTTT,CASSRTSGGRSADTQYF
-,TRBV7-3,TRBJ2-3,-,TGTGCCAGCAGCGTCAGTAGCACAGATACGCAGTATTTT,CASSVSSTDTQYF
-,TRBV19,TRBJ2-7,-,TGTGCCAGTAATCCAGGGAAATCCTACGAGCAGTACTTC,CASNPGKSYEQYF
TRBD2,TRBV7-2,TRBJ2-1,-,TGTGCCAGCAGCCCCTCGGGACCGAGCGGGGAAGGGCCGAAGAATGAGCAGTTCTTC,CASSPSGPSGEGPKNEQFF
TRBD2,TRBV28,TRBJ2-1,-,TGTGCCAGCAGTCCCGGTGCGGCTAGCGGGTACAATGAGCAGTTCTTC,CASSPGAASGYNEQFF
-,TRBV14,TRBJ1-5,-,TGTGCCAGCAGCCAAGATGGGGCAGGGAATCAGCCCCAGCATTTT,CASSQDGAGNQPQHF
TRBD1,TRBV29-1,TRBJ2-7,-,TGCAGCGTCTCCGGGACAGGGGACGAGCAGTACTTC,CSVSGTGDEQYF
TRBD1,TRBV11-1,TRBJ1-1,-,TGTGCCAGCAGTCGTCCGGGACAGGGGTTTCCTGAAGCTTTCTTT,CASSRPGQGFPEAFF
-,TRBV30,TRBJ1-3,-,TGTGCCTGGAGCGGACCGGGACGCCTAAACACCATATATTTT,CAWSGPGRLNTIYF
-,TRBV7-3,TRBJ1-5,-,TGTGCCAGCAGCCCGGACGTCGGTCAGCCCCAGCATTTT,CASSPDVGQPQHF
-,TRBV6-6,TRBJ1-2,once,TGTGCCAGCTTTCTCCTCCGCGATGGCTACACCTTC,CASFLLRDGYTF
-,TRBV5-1,TRBJ2-5,-,TGCGCCAGCAGCTTGGCAGGGGGGCAAGAGACCCAGTACTTC,CASSLAGGQETQYF
-,TRBV9,TRBJ1-2,-,TGTGCCAGCAGCGTAGAGGACGGAACACCCGTTTCGTCCTTC,CASSVEDGTPVSSF
-,TRBV5-1,TRBJ2-2,-,TGCGCCAGCTCCCAACTCCAGGGAACCGGGGAGCTGTTTTTT,CASSQLQGTGELFF